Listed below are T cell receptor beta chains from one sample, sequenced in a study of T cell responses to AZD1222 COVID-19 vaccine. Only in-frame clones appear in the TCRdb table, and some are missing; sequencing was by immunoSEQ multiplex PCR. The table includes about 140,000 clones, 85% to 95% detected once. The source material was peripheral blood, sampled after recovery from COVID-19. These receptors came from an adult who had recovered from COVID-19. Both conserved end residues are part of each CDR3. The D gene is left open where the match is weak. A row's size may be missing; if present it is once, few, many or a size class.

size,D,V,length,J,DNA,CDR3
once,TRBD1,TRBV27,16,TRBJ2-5,TGTGCCAGCAGGGGACCAGGACAGGGGACCAGAGAGACCCAGTACTTC,CASRGPGQGTRETQYF
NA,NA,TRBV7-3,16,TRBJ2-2,TGTGCCAGCAGCTCCTTCGGGCGCGATGGTACCGGGGAGCTGTTTTTT,CASSSFGRDGTGELFF
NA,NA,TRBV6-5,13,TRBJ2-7,TGTGCCAGCAGTCACGGACCGAGCTACGAGCAGTACTTC,CASSHGPSYEQYF
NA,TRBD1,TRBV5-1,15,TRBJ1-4,TGCGCCAGCAGCCCGGGGACAGGGGTAAATGAAAAACTGTTTTTT,CASSPGTGVNEKLFF
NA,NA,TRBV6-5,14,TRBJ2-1,TGTGCCAGCAGCCCCGGGACCCATGGCGGTGAGCAGTTCTTC,CASSPGTHGGEQFF
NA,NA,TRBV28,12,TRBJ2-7,TGTGCCAGCAGTTTACGGGGGTACGAGCAGTACTTC,CASSLRGYEQYF
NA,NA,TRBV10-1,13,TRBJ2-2,TGCGCCAGCGGATCCTCAGGCACCGGGGAGCTGTTTTTT,CASGSSGTGELFF
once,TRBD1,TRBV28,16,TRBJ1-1,TGTGCCAGCAGTTTCTTTTCAGGGGGCGAGGGCACTGAAGCTTTCTTT,CASSFFSGGEGTEAFF
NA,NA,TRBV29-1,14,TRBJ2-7,TGCAGCGTTGCCCCCGGCCCGTCTACGGGCGAGCAGTACTTC,CSVAPGPSTGEQYF
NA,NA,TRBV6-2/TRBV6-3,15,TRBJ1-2,TGTGCCAGCAGTTACCTTCAGGGTTCGGGATATGGCTACACCTTC,CASSYLQGSGYGYTF
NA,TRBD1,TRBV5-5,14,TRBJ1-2,TGTGCCAGCAGCTTTAGCGGGACAGGGGACGGCTACACCTTC,CASSFSGTGDGYTF
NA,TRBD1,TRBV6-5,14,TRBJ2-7,TGTGCCAGCAGGGATACGGGACAGTCCTACGAGCAGTACTTC,CASRDTGQSYEQYF
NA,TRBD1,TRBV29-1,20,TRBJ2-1,TGCAGCGTTGAAGCCCCGGGACAGGGGACTTCTAGCGGGCCTTACAATGAGCAGTTCTTC,CSVEAPGQGTSSGPYNEQFF
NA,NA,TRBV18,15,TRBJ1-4,TGTGCCAGCTCACCCTTTGACAGGACTAATGAAAAACTGTTTTTT,CASSPFDRTNEKLFF
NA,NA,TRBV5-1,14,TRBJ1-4,TGCGCCAGCAGCTTGGGACAGAGTAATGAAAAACTGTTTTTT,CASSLGQSNEKLFF
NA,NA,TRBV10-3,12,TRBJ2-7,TGTGCCATCAGTGAAACGGTGGGCGGGCAGTACTTC,CAISETVGGQYF
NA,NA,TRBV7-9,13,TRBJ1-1,TGTGCCAGCAGTCTTGAGGGGGGCACTGAAGCTTTCTTT,CASSLEGGTEAFF
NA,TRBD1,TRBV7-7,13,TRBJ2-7,TGTGCTAGCAGCCTCGACAGGGCGGGCGAGCAGTACTTC,CASSLDRAGEQYF
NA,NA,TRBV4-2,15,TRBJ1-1,TGTGCCAGCAGCCAATGGCCCGCCGAGAACACTGAAGCTTTCTTT,CASSQWPAENTEAFF